Below are 32 T cell receptor beta chains sequenced from a single sample in a study of blood T cell repertoires in COVID-19. Clones were read by immunoSEQ multiplex PCR, and TCRdb kept only the in-frame ones, dropping some. The sample shows under 350,000 clones, roughly nine tenths of them seen only once. Sequenced material: PBMCs or T cells enriched from blood (not recorded which). These receptors all stem from a man aged 60 to 75 who had recovered from COVID-19.

The J gene is TRBJ2-3, the V gene TRBV30; 8 bases map to TRBD2. The CDR3 contains 15 residues. V lost 2 bases, J lost 1 base, and 5 bases stayed unmatched. The germline CDR1 and CDR2 sequences are GTSNPN and SVGIG (reference sequence). CDR3 in DNA: TGTGCCTGGAGTTCCGGGGGGGCGGGCACAGATACGCAGTATTTT. The encoded protein is CAWSSGGAGTDTQYF.

The V call is TRBV19, the J call TRBJ2-5; D is unclear. From germline, CDR1 is LNHDA and CDR2 SQIVND (reference sequence). Trimming removed 5 bases from V and 2 bases from J, with 9 bases in between. CDR3 size: 13 residues. The CDR3, as DNA: TGTGCCAGTAGTCACAACCAGCAAGAGACCCAGTACTTC. It specifies CASSHNQQETQYF.

This sequence joins TRBV6-2 or TRBV6-3 and TRBJ1-5; D not resolved. The CDR3 consists of 15 residues. Germline-derived CDR1 and CDR2 are MNHEY and SVGEGT. V was pared by 3 bases and J by 1 base, with 10 bases between. The CDR3 region is CASSYTVRSNQPQHF. CDR3 DNA sequence: TGTGCCAGCAGTTATACCGTCCGGAGCAATCAGCCCCAGCATTTT.

This chain uses TRBV2 with TRBJ2-3, with D perhaps TRBD1 (6 bases). Germline V lookup: CDR1 SNHLY, CDR2 FYNNEI. Deletions cut 3 bases from V and 6 bases from J, with 13 bases between. The CDR3 runs to 14 residues. CDR3 loop: CASSEGWGPDTQYF. CDR3 sequence (DNA): TGTGCCAGCAGTGAGGGGTGGGGGCCGGATACGCAGTATTTT.

The chain carries TRBV2 and TRBJ1-4; the D gene is possibly TRBD1 (5 bases). The CDR3 runs to 14 residues. The germline gives CDR1 SNHLY, CDR2 FYNNEI. V was cut by 5 bases and J by 7 bases, with 14 bases left in between. The CDR3 loop reads CASSTTGVGEKLFF. CDR3 sequence (DNA): TGTGCCAGCAGTACCACGGGGGTGGGTGAAAAACTGTTTTTT.

In this sample, this clone turned up a few times. The chain combines TRBV18 with TRBJ2-5; a possible D gene is TRBD1 (6 bases). The CDR3 sequence is 14 residues long. Trimming removed 4 bases from V and 5 bases from J, with 14 bases in between. In germline, CDR1 is KGHSH, CDR2 LQKENI. CDR3: CASSLGITGETQYF. The CDR3 DNA reads TGTGCCAGCTCACTCGGGATCACAGGGGAGACCCAGTACTTC.

In its sample, this clone was seen once. V gene TRBV3-1 (or the pseudogene TRBV3-2) combines with J gene TRBJ1-6; 10 bases are a match to TRBD1. The germline V gene has CDR1 LGHDT and CDR2 YNNKEL (reference sequence). V was clipped by 1 base and J by 13 bases; unmatched bases: 7. The CDR3 totals 15 residues. CDR3: CASSQGDRGSSPLHF. CDR3 coding DNA: TGTGCCAGCAGCCAAGGGGACAGGGGCAGCTCTCCCCTCCACTTT.

The V and J genes are TRBV7-6 and TRBJ2-7; 7 bases align to TRBD1. This CDR3 contains 15 residues. With V trimmed by 2 bases and J by 1 base, 5 bases remained unmatched. The germline CDR1 and CDR2 sequences are SGHVS and FNYEAQ. Written as DNA, the CDR3 is TGTGCCAGCAGCTTATCCGTGACAGGGTCCTACGAGCAGTACTTC. It translates to CASSLSVTGSYEQYF.

This chain links TRBV14 with TRBJ2-7, with TRBD2 matching 9 bases. The CDR3 contains 15 residues. V was clipped by 6 bases and J by 4 bases; unmatched bases: 10. Per the germline V gene, CDR1 is SGHDN and CDR2 is FVKESK. The CDR3 nucleotides read TGTGCCAGCAGACCAAATAGCGGGGGATTATACGAGCAGTACTTC. Its protein is CASRPNSGGLYEQYF.

The chain carries TRBV7-9 and TRBJ2-1, with TRBD2 identical over 7 bases. Germline V gene sequence: CDR1 SEHNR, CDR2 FQNEAQ (reference sequence). The V and J ends lost 4 bases and 12 bases, in that order; junction bases with no gene match: 15. The CDR3 spans 15 residues. The CDR3 is CASSSDLGGDATQFF. Here the CDR3 DNA reads TGTGCCAGCAGCTCCGACTTGGGGGGGGACGCGACGCAGTTCTTC.

The V call is TRBV27, the J call TRBJ2-2, with 9 nucleotides matching TRBD1. CDR3 length: 16 amino acids. Losses at the gene ends were 3 bases for V and 6 bases for J; bases not matched to a gene: 8. CDR1 MNHEY and CDR2 SMNVEV come from the germline V gene (reference sequence). Here the CDR3 reads CASSFLGTGKAGELFF. CDR3 DNA sequence: TGTGCCAGCAGTTTCCTCGGGACAGGGAAGGCCGGGGAGCTGTTTTTT.

The J gene is TRBJ2-7, the V gene TRBV5-6; no firm D call. Deletions cut 0 bases from V and 4 bases from J, with 17 bases between. The CDR3 extends over 16 amino acids. Looked up from germline, CDR1 is SGHDT and CDR2 is YYEEEE. CDR3 amino acids: CASSLARLASFYEQYF. CDR3 nucleotide sequence: TGTGCCAGCAGCTTGGCCAGGCTTGCCTCTTTTTACGAGCAGTACTTC.

This chain joins TRBV5-8 and TRBJ2-7; no definite D call. The CDR3 length is 13 residues. Trimming took off 0 bases at V and 2 bases at J, with 6 bases between the two ends. Germline V gene data show CDR1 as SGHTS and CDR2 as YDEGEE. CDR3 protein: CASSLVTAYEQYF. CDR3 DNA sequence: TGTGCCAGCAGCTTGGTCACGGCCTACGAGCAGTACTTC.

The rearrangement links TRBV7-2 to TRBJ2-5, with 7 bases aligning to TRBD2. The V gene's germline CDR1 is SGHTA and CDR2 FQGNSA. This CDR3 comprises 15 residues. The ends lost 4 bases at V and 4 bases at J; junction bases unmatched: 9. CDR3 loop: CASSSPRTGGETQYF. CDR3 DNA sequence: TGTGCCAGCAGCTCGCCGCGGACGGGGGGAGAGACCCAGTACTTC.

The chain carries TRBV24-1 and TRBJ1-3; D is possibly TRBD1 (6 bases). The CDR3 consists of 13 residues. Trimming took off 8 bases at V and 4 bases at J, with 11 bases between the two ends. The germline CDR1 and CDR2 sequences are KGHDR and SFDVKD. The CDR3 here is CATNTGSGNTIYF. The DNA for the CDR3 is TGTGCCACCAATACAGGGTCGGGAAACACCATATATTTT.

This rearrangement joins TRBV4-1 to TRBJ1-2, with TRBD1 matching over 9 bases. This CDR3 contains 15 residues. J was trimmed by 2 bases and V by 4 bases; bases with no gene match: 5. Looked up from germline, CDR1 is MGHRA and CDR2 is YSYEKL. The CDR3 DNA sequence: TGCGCCAGCAGCCGGACAGGGGAGTTAAACTATGGCTACACCTTC. This sequence encodes CASSRTGELNYGYTF.

The V gene is TRBV11-2, the J gene TRBJ2-7, with D possibly matching TRBD2 (5 bases). This CDR3 region has 12 residues. The germline gives CDR1 SGHAT, CDR2 FQNNGV. The V end lost 6 bases, the J end lost 2 bases, and 8 bases lay between the germline ends. In DNA form, the CDR3 reads TGTGCCAGCAGTTCCGGGACCTACGAGCAGTACTTC. It translates to CASSSGTYEQYF. The entire variable domain, with the rest obtained from reference TRBV11-2 and TRBJ2-7, is as follows: EAGVAQSPRYKIIEKRQSVAFWCNPISGHATLYWYQQILGQGPKLLIQFQNNGVVDDSQLPKDRFSAERLKGVDSTLKIQPAKLEDSAVYLCASSSGTYEQYFGPGTRLTVT.

The genes are TRBV18 and TRBJ1-1; no clear D gene. The germline V gene encodes CDR1 KGHSH and CDR2 LQKENI. The CDR3 is 14 amino acids. The V and J ends lost 5 bases and 5 bases respectively, with 15 bases between them. The CDR3 loop is CASSVRPDGTEAFF. The CDR3 DNA reads as TGTGCCAGCTCAGTCCGGCCCGACGGGACTGAAGCTTTCTTT. The whole variable domain, filled in from reference TRBV18 and TRBJ1-1, reads NAGVMQNPRHLVRRRGQEARLRCSPMKGHSHVYWYRQLPEEGLKFMVYLQKENIIDESGMPKERFSAEFPKEGPSILRIQQVVRGDSAAYFCASSVRPDGTEAFFGQGTRLTVV.

The V call is TRBV6-5, the J call TRBJ2-3; D remains ambiguous. Germline V gene lookup returns CDR1 MNHEY and CDR2 SVGAGI. Trimming removed 8 bases at V and 8 bases at J, with 11 bases between. The CDR3 consists of 11 residues. Here the CDR3 DNA reads TGTGCCAGCCCTTCTTTATGTACGCAGTATTTT. This translates into CASPSLCTQYF.

This chain joins TRBV7-6 and TRBJ2-1; 8 bases are a match to TRBD2. The length of the CDR3 is 15 residues. The V gene's germline CDR1 is SGHVS and CDR2 FNYEAQ. V lost 5 bases and J lost 4; bases outside the gene matches: 7. The DNA of the CDR3 is TGTGCCAGCAGCCCTAGGACTAGCTGGTACAATGAGCAGTTCTTC. This gives the protein CASSPRTSWYNEQFF.

The chain employs TRBV25-1 and TRBJ2-5, with D possibly TRBD1 on 5 matching bases. From germline, CDR1 is MGHDK and CDR2 SYGVNS. The CDR3 consists of 14 residues. The V and J ends lost 3 bases and 0 bases respectively, with 8 bases between them. The CDR3 protein is CASSDRVNQETQYF. CDR3 coding DNA: TGTGCCAGCAGTGACAGGGTAAACCAAGAGACCCAGTACTTC.

The CDR3 DNA reads TGTGCCAGCAGACGACAGAACTCTGGAAACACCATATATTTT. Translating gives CASRRQNSGNTIYF. The V and J genes are TRBV28 and TRBJ1-3; D might be TRBD1 (5 bases). CDR1 MDHEN and CDR2 SYDVKM come from the germline V gene. Trimming stripped 6 bases from V and 0 bases from J, with 9 bases between. The length of the CDR3 is 14 residues.

On this clone: Other DNA variants within this sample encode the same CDR3. This chain joins TRBV9 and TRBJ2-2; the D gene is possibly TRBD2 (6 bases). The CDR3 is made up of 15 amino acids. The V gene lost 0 bases and the J gene lost 1 base, with 7 bases spanning the gap. Germline V CDR1 and CDR2: SGDLS, YYNGEE. CDR3 in amino acids: CASSVVGGNTGELFF. CDR3 bases: TGTGCCAGCAGCGTAGTCGGGGGGAACACCGGGGAGCTGTTTTTT.

The chain links TRBV4-2 to TRBJ2-2, with TRBD2 matching over 9 bases. Germline CDR1 and CDR2: LGHNA and YNFKEQ. This CDR3 contains 16 residues. Germline trimming cut 4 bases from V and 6 bases from J; bases unmatched to any gene: 9. The CDR3, as DNA: TGTGCCAGCAGCCGATGGGGACTAGCAAGGGCCGGGGAGCTGTTTTTT. Translating gives CASSRWGLARAGELFF.

V gene TRBV18 combines with J gene TRBJ2-7; 11 nucleotides agree with TRBD2. Germline assignment: CDR1 KGHSH and CDR2 LQKENI. CDR3 size: 14 residues. V shed 6 bases and J 4 bases; nucleotides not matched to a gene: 5. CDR3 DNA: TGTGCCAGCTCCCCCGGGACTAGCGGTTACGAGCAGTACTTC. It encodes CASSPGTSGYEQYF. The variable domain in full, with the rest retrieved from reference TRBV18 and TRBJ2-7, is NAGVMQNPRHLVRRRGQEARLRCSPMKGHSHVYWYRQLPEEGLKFMVYLQKENIIDESGMPKERFSAEFPKEGPSILRIQQVVRGDSAAYFCASSPGTSGYEQYFGPGTRLTVT.

The chain links TRBV5-1 to TRBJ1-2, with D possibly matching TRBD1 (5 bases). The V end lost 8 bases, the J end lost 2 bases, and 7 bases lay between the germline ends. Germline V gene data show CDR1 as SGHRS and CDR2 as YFSETQ. The CDR3 runs to 11 residues. The CDR3 nucleotides are TGCGCCAGTAGACAGAACTATGGCTACACCTTC. Amino acid sequence: CASRQNYGYTF. The whole variable domain, remainder taken from reference TRBV5-1 and TRBJ1-2, is KAGVTQTPRYLIKTRGQQVTLSCSPISGHRSVSWYQQTPGQGLQFLFEYFSETQRNKGNFPGRFSGRQFSNSRSEMNVSTLELGDSALYLCASRQNYGYTFGSGTRLTVV.

The chain recombines TRBV6-5 with TRBJ1-2; 8 nucleotides match TRBD1. The CDR3 loop spans 15 amino acids. Germline V gene lookup returns CDR1 MNHEY and CDR2 SVGAGI. J gave up 6 bases and V 0 bases, and 6 bases lay outside the gene matches. CDR3 protein: CASSYSPQGAHGYTF. DNA for the CDR3: TGTGCCAGCAGTTACTCGCCGCAGGGGGCGCATGGCTACACCTTC.

CDR3 bases: TGTGCCAGCAGCCCAACCACAGCGGGAGGCTACACCTTC. Protein: CASSPTTAGGYTF. The chain links TRBV11-3 to TRBJ1-2, with D unresolved. V was clipped by 5 bases and J by 8 bases, with 15 bases between them. The CDR3 is 13 residues long. Germline CDR1 reads SGHNT; CDR2 reads YENEEA.

This clone appeared a few times. The rearrangement joins TRBV28 to TRBJ2-7; perhaps TRBD1 as D (5 bases). CDR1 is MDHEN and CDR2 is SYDVKM in the germline V gene. Trimming shortened V by 7 bases and J by 6 bases, and 13 bases separated the two germline ends. This CDR3 is built from 12 residues. The CDR3 nucleotides read TGTGCCAGCACTGGACACTCCCTCGAGCAGTACTTC. It yields the protein CASTGHSLEQYF.

The rearrangement links TRBV5-1 to TRBJ2-3; no firm D call. The CDR3 extends over 14 amino acids. Germline assignment: CDR1 SGHRS and CDR2 YFSETQ. V was pared by 2 bases and J by 2 bases, with 9 bases between. The DNA of the CDR3 is TGCGCCAGCAGCTTTGGCAGACACACAGATACGCAGTATTTT. Protein product: CASSFGRHTDTQYF.

The V call is TRBV29-1, the J call TRBJ2-7; 10 nucleotides match TRBD2. Germline CDR1 reads SQVTM; CDR2 reads ANQGSEA. The trim removed 4 bases at V and 7 bases at J, leaving 7 bases unmatched. This CDR3 is 13 amino acids long. DNA for the CDR3: TGCAGCGTTGCGATAGCGGGAGGTTCTGAGCAGTACTTC. Translation: CSVAIAGGSEQYF.

The chain has TRBV19 and TRBJ1-2; perhaps TRBD1 as D (5 bases). The germline CDR1 and CDR2 sequences are LNHDA and SQIVND (reference sequence). There are 14 residues in the CDR3. V lost 7 bases and J lost 2, with 14 bases in between. CDR3 sequence reads: CASTPGGFNYGYTF. The CDR3 DNA sequence: TGTGCCAGTACCCCCGGGGGATTCAACTATGGCTACACCTTC.